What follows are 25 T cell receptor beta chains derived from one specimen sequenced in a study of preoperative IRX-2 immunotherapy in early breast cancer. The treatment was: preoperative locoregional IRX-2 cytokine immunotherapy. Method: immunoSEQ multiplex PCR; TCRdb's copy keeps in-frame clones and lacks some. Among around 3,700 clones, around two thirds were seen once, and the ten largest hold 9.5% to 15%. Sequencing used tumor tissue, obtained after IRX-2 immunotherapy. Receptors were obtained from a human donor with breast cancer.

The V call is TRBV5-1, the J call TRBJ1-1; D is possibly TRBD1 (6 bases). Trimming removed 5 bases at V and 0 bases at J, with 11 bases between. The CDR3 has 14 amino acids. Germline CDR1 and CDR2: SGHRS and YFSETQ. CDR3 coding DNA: TGCGCCAGCAGTCCAGGGGTGGTGAACACTGAAGCTTTCTTT. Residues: CASSPGVVNTEAFF.

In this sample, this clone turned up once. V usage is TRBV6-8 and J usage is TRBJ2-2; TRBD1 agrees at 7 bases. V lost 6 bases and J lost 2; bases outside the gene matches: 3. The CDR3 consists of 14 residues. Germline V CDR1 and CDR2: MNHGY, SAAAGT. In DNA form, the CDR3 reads TGTGCCAGCAGGGGGACAGTAAACACCGGGGAGCTGTTTTTT. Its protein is CASRGTVNTGELFF.

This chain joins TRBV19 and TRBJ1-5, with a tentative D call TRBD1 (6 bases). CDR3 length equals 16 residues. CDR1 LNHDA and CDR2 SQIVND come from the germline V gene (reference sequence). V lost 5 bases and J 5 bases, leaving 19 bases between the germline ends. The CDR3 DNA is TGTGCCAGTAGTTTTTGGGGGGCGCTGAGCTATCAGCCCCAGCATTTT. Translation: CASSFWGALSYQPQHF.

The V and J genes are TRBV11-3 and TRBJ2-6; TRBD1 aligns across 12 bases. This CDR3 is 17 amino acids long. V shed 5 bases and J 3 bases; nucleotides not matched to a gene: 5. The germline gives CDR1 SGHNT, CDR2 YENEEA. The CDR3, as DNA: TGTGCCAGCAGCCCGGGACAGGGGGCGCATGGGGCCAACGTCCTGACTTTC. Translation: CASSPGQGAHGANVLTF. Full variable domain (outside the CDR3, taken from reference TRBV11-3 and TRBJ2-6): EAGVVQSPRYKIIEKKQPVAFWCNPISGHNTLYWYLQNLGQGPELLIRYENEEAVDDSQLPKDRFSAERLKGVDSTLKIQPAELGDSAVYLCASSPGQGAHGANVLTFGAGSRLTVL.

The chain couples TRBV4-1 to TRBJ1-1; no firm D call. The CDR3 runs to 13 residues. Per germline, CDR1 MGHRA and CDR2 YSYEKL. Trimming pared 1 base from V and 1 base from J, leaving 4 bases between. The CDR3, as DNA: TGCGCCAGCAGCCAAGCGGGGAACACTGAAGCTTTCTTT. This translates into CASSQAGNTEAFF.

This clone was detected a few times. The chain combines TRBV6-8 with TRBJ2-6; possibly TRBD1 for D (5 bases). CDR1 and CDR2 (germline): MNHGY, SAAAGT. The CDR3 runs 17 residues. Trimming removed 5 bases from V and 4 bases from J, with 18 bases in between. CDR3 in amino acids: CASSATPSGSGANVLTF. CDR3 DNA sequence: TGTGCCAGCAGTGCGACACCATCAGGGTCGGGGGCCAACGTCCTGACTTTC.

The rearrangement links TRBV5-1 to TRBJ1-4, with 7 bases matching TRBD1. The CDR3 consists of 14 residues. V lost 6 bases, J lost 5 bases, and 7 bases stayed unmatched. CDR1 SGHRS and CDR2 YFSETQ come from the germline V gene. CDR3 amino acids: CASTPGTANEKLFF. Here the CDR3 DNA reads TGCGCCAGCACCCCAGGGACAGCGAATGAAAAACTGTTTTTT.

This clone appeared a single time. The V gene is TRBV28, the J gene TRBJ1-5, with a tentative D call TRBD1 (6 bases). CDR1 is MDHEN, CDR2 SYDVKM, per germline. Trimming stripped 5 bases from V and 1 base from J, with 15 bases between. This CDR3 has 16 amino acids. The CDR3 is CASSPRTGWSNQPQHF. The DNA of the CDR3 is TGTGCCAGCAGTCCCCGTACAGGGTGGAGCAATCAGCCCCAGCATTTT. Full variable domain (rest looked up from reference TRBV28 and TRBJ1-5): DVKVTQSSRYLVKRTGEKVFLECVQDMDHENMFWYRQDPGLGLRLIYFSYDVKMKEKGDIPEGYSVSREKKERFSLILESASTNQTSMYLCASSPRTGWSNQPQHFGDGTRLSIL.

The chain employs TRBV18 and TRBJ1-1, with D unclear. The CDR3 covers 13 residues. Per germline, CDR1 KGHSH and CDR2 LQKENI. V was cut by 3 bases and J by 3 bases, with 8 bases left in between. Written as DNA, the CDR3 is TGTGCCAGCTCACCGCGGGGAGACACTGAAGCTTTCTTT. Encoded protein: CASSPRGDTEAFF.

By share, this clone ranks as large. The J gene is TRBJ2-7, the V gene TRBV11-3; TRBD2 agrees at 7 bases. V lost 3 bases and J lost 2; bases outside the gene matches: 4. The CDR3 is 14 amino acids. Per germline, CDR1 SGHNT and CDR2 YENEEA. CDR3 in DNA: TGTGCCAGCAGCTTTAGCGGGCTAACCTACGAGCAGTACTTC. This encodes CASSFSGLTYEQYF.

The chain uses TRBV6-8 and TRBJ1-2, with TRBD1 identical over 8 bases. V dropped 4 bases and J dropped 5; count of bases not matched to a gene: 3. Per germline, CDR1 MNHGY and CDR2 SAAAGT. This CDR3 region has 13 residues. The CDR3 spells CASSLQGEYGYTF. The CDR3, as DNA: TGTGCCAGCAGTTTACAGGGGGAGTATGGCTACACCTTC.

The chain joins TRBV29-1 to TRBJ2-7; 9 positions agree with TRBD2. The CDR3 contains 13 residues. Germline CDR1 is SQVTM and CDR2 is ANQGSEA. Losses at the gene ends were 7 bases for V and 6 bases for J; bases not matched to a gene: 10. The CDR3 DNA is TGCAGCGCGTTAGCGGGAGTGTTGTCCGAGCAGTACTTC. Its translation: CSALAGVLSEQYF.

Here the CDR3 reads CASSPGRSSGNTIYF. The CDR3, as DNA: TGTGCCAGCTCACCGGGACGGAGCTCTGGAAACACCATATATTTT. J is TRBJ1-3 and V is TRBV18, with D possibly TRBD1 on 5 matching bases. The germline V gene has CDR1 KGHSH and CDR2 LQKENI. V shed 3 bases and J shed 0 bases, with 9 bases lying between them. The CDR3 loop spans 15 amino acids.

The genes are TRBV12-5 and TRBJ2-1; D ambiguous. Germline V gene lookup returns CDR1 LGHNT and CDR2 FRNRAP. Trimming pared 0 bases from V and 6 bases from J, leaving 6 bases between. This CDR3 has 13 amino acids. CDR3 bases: TGTGCTAGTGGTTTGGTAGTACTCAATGAGCAGTTCTTC. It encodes CASGLVVLNEQFF.

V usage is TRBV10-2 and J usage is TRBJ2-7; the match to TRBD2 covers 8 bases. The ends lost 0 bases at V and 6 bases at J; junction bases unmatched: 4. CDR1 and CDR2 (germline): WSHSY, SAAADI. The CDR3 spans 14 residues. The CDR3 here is CASSESWGTSEQYF. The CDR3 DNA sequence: TGCGCCAGCAGTGAGTCGTGGGGGACTAGCGAGCAGTACTTC.

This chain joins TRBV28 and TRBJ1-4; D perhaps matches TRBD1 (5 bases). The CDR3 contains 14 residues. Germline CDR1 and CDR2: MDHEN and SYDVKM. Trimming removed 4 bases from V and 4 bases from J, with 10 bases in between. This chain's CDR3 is CASSSPTVNEKLFF. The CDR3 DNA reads TGTGCCAGCAGTTCCCCGACAGTTAATGAAAAACTGTTTTTT.

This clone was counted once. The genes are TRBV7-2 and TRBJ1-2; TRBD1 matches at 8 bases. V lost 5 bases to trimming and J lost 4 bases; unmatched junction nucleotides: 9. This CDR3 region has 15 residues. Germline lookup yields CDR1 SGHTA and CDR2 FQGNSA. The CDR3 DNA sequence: TGTGCCAGCAGCGCGACTGGACAGGGCGGCTATGGCTACACCTTC. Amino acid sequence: CASSATGQGGYGYTF.

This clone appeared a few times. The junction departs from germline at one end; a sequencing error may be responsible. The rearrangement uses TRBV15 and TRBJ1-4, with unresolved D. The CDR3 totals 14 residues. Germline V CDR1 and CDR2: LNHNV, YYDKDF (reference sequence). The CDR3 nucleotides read TGTGCCAGCAGCTTATTGGGGTTTCGAGAAAAACTGTTTTTT. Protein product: CASSLLGFREKLFF.

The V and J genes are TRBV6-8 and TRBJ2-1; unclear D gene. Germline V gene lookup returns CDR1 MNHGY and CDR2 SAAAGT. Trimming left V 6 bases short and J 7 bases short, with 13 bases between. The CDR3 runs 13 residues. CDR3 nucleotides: TGTGCCAGCAGCCCTCTTCCCCAAAATGAGCAGTTCTTC. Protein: CASSPLPQNEQFF.

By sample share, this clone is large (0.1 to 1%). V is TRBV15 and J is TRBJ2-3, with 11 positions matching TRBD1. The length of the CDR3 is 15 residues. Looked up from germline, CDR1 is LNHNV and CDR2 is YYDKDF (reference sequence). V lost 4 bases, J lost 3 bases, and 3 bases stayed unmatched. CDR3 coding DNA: TGTGCCACCAGCATCCGGGACAGGGGGACAGATACGCAGTATTTT. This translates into CATSIRDRGTDTQYF.

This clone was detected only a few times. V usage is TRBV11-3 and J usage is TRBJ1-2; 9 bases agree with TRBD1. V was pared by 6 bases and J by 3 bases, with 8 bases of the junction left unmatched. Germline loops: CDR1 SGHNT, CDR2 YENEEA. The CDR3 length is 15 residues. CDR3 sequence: CASSPTGGSDYGYTF. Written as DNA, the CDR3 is TGTGCCAGCAGTCCTACAGGGGGCTCGGACTATGGCTACACCTTC.

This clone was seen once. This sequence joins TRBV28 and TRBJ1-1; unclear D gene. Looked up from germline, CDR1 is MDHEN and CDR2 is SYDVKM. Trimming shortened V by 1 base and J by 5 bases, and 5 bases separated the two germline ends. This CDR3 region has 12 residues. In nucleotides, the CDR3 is TGTGCCAGCAGTTTATTATGGACTGAAGCTTTCTTT. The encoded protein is CASSLLWTEAFF.

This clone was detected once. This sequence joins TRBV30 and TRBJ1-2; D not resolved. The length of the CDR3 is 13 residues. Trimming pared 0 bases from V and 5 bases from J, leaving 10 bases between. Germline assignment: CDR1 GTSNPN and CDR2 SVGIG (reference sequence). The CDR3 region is CAWSVGPTYGYTF. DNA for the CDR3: TGTGCCTGGAGTGTTGGGCCGACTTATGGCTACACCTTC.

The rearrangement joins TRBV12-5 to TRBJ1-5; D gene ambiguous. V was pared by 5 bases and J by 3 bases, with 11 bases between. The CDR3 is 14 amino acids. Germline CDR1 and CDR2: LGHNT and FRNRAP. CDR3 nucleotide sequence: TGTGCTAGTGGTCCGGACCTAAACAATCAGCCCCAGCATTTT. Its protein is CASGPDLNNQPQHF.

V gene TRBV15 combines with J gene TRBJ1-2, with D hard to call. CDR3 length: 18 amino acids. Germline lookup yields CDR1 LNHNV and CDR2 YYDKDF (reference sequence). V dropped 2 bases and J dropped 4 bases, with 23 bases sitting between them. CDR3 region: CATSRLPGRGSVPYGYTF. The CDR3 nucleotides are TGTGCCACCAGCAGACTCCCGGGTCGCGGGTCGGTCCCCTATGGCTACACCTTC.